What follows describes a single T cell receptor (beta chain). The assay was immunoSEQ multiplex PCR, and TCRdb's table has in-frame clones only and misses some. The sample yields fewer than 120,000 clones, 70% to 80% seen once. The CDR3 totals 13 residues. V was clipped by 0 bases and J by 3 bases, with 8 bases between them. From germline, CDR1 is GTSNPN and CDR2 SVGIG (reference sequence). This specimen belongs to a study of blood T cell repertoires in COVID-19. This TCR was sampled from a woman in her fifties or sixties with acute or convalescent COVID-19. The chain employs TRBV30 and TRBJ1-2; D is unclear. The sequencing input was peripheral blood. The CDR3 here is CAWSVRGYYGYTF. DNA for the CDR3: TGTGCCTGGAGTGTACGAGGGTACTATGGCTACACCTTC.